The source of this T cell receptor beta chain is a study of blood T cell repertoires in COVID-19. The V gene lost 4 bases and the J gene lost 2 bases, with 11 bases spanning the gap. Per germline, CDR1 LNHDA and CDR2 SQIVND (reference sequence). CDR3 size: 14 residues. Original handling: For nucleated cells, counts were estimated from reference gene primer amplification. The assay was immunoSEQ multiplex PCR, and TCRdb's table has in-frame clones only and misses some. V, J and clone size derive from that table, while D and trimming were established from the DNA sequence. The table shows 350,000 to 450,000 clones, with around 90% occurring only once.

This clonotype was sampled from a human donor in a cohort sampled during active COVID-19. The source material was peripheral blood. J is TRBJ1-1 and V is TRBV19, with a possible D match to TRBD1 (5 bases). CDR3 protein: CASSTSGFNTEAFF. DNA for the CDR3: TGTGCCAGTAGTACCTCAGGGTTCAACACTGAAGCTTTCTTT.